Presented here are 11 T cell receptor beta chains from one specimen sequenced in a study of T cell responses to AZD1222 COVID-19 vaccine (dated by TCRdb to 2020 to 2022). The time point label on this specimen signifies: about 28 days (+/-7) after the second vaccine dose. The receptor library was made with the immunoSEQ multiplex PCR assay. The table was pulled from immuneACCESS by TCRdb, which kept in-frame rearrangements only. Such tables lose some clones; where checked, under half of the loss comes from unresolved V genes, and the rest has no known cause. For this sample the table gives 150,000 to 250,000 clones, of which approximately 91% were detected only once. The leading ten clones occupy around 3.5% of the sample. Sequences were derived from peripheral blood, sampled 28 days after the second AZD1222 dose. Every receptor here comes from an adult who received the AZD1222 COVID-19 vaccine.

The chain carries TRBV7-2 and TRBJ1-5; TRBD1 matches at 10 bases. This CDR3 spans 16 amino acids. Germline CDR1 and CDR2: SGHTA and FQGNSA. J lost 2 bases, V lost 6 bases, and 7 bases had no gene match. The DNA for the CDR3 is TGTGCCAGCAGAGTAGTCGGGACAGGGGGCAATCAGCCCCAGCATTTT. Amino acid sequence: CASRVVGTGGNQPQHF.

The chain carries TRBV3-1 (or the pseudogene TRBV3-2) and TRBJ2-1; 12 nucleotides line up with TRBD2. The CDR3 loop spans 15 amino acids. Germline V gene lookup returns CDR1 LGHDT and CDR2 YNNKEL (reference sequence). The V and J ends lost 3 bases and 3 bases, in that order; junction bases with no gene match: 0. The CDR3 loop reads CASSQTSGSYNEQFF. The CDR3 nucleotides are TGTGCCAGCAGCCAGACTAGCGGGAGCTACAATGAGCAGTTCTTC.

This sequence joins TRBV5-4 and TRBJ2-3; D gene unclear. Looked up from germline, CDR1 is SGHNT and CDR2 is YYREEE (reference sequence). V was shortened by 3 bases and J by 3 bases, with 14 bases between the two germline ends. The CDR3 has 15 amino acids. The CDR3 loop reads CASSWTESGTDTQYF. CDR3 bases: TGTGCCAGCAGCTGGACGGAATCCGGAACAGATACGCAGTATTTT.

The gene calls are TRBV25-1 and TRBJ1-4; D is unclear. With 4 bases removed from V and 4 bases from J, the gap between germline ends came to 7 bases. The CDR3 runs to 13 residues. Per the germline V gene, CDR1 is MGHDK and CDR2 is SYGVNS. CDR3 DNA sequence: TGTGCCAGCAGTGGGGATAATAATGAAAAACTGTTTTTT. Translating it yields CASSGDNNEKLFF.

The chain employs TRBV30 and TRBJ1-5; the D gene is possibly TRBD1 (6 bases). Trimming left V 3 bases short and J 0 bases short, with 15 bases between. The CDR3 is made up of 16 amino acids. Germline loops: CDR1 GTSNPN, CDR2 SVGIG (reference sequence). The CDR3 protein is CAWSFRDTSSNQPQHF. The CDR3 DNA is TGTGCCTGGAGCTTCCGGGACACCTCTAGCAATCAGCCCCAGCATTTT.

This clone has a single count. The chain couples TRBV20-1 to TRBJ1-5; possible D gene TRBD1, 6 bases. CDR1 and CDR2 from the germline V gene are DFQATT and SNEGSKA (reference sequence). The CDR3 length is 15 residues. Trimming took 3 bases from V and 0 from J, leaving 12 bases between them. This CDR3 is CSASKGQFSNQPQHF. The CDR3, as DNA: TGCAGTGCTAGTAAAGGACAGTTTAGCAATCAGCCCCAGCATTTT.

This clone has only one observation. The chain employs TRBV4-2 and TRBJ1-1; D is ambiguous. The CDR3 extends over 13 amino acids. The germline V and J ends were trimmed by 0 bases and 3 bases, with 5 bases remaining between them. Per the germline V gene, CDR1 is LGHNA and CDR2 is YNFKEQ. CDR3 region: CASSQEKYTEAFF. The CDR3 nucleotides are TGTGCCAGCAGCCAAGAAAAGTACACTGAAGCTTTCTTT.

CDR3 in amino acids: CASSLRITRGYTF. The CDR3 DNA follows: TGTGCCAGCAGCTTGCGGATCACCCGGGGCTACACCTTC. The chain carries TRBV5-4 and TRBJ1-2; D call uncertain. This CDR3 has 13 amino acids. V gave up 1 base and J gave up 8 bases, with 12 bases separating them. Germline V gene sequence: CDR1 SGHNT, CDR2 YYREEE (reference sequence).

V and J are TRBV12-5 and TRBJ2-3, with D tentatively TRBD2 (5 bases). Per the germline V gene, CDR1 is LGHNT and CDR2 is FRNRAP. The CDR3 is 15 amino acids. V shed 5 bases and J shed 6 bases, with 18 bases lying between them. The CDR3 region has the DNA TGTGCTAGTGGTACACCTCAGGAACGAGGGGATACGCAGTATTTT. Its translation: CASGTPQERGDTQYF.

The CDR3 region is CASSLEVRGIRAGELFF. The CDR3 nucleotides read TGTGCCAGCAGCTTAGAGGTGCGGGGGATCAGGGCCGGGGAGCTGTTTTTT. This sequence joins TRBV7-9 and TRBJ2-2; 7 nucleotides align to TRBD2. The germline CDR1 and CDR2 sequences are SEHNR and FQNEAQ (reference sequence). This CDR3 has 17 amino acids. Losses at the gene ends were 1 base for V and 6 bases for J; bases not matched to a gene: 11.

The J gene is TRBJ1-2, the V gene TRBV7-9, with D possibly matching TRBD1 (5 bases). Trimming pared 5 bases from V and 3 bases from J, leaving 22 bases between. CDR3 size: 17 residues. Germline values: CDR1 SEHNR, CDR2 FQNEAQ (reference sequence). The CDR3 here is CASSPRGDSVWDYGYTF. DNA for the CDR3: TGTGCCAGCAGCCCGCGGGGCGACTCGGTCTGGGACTATGGCTACACCTTC.